This entry describes one T cell receptor (beta chain). This specimen belongs to a study of cytomegalovirus exposure and HLA in healthy donors. The CDR3 extends over 17 amino acids. A multiplex PCR was run with 60 Vbeta primers and 13 Jbeta primers. Method: immunoSEQ multiplex PCR; TCRdb's copy keeps in-frame clones and lacks some. This sample has 100,000 to 150,000 clones; roughly 78% occur once, and the top ten carry 1%. The rearrangement joins TRBV21-1 to TRBJ1-5; TRBD1 reflects the table's D call only, with no check against the DNA. TRBV21-1 corresponds to a pseudogene. The clonotype was recovered from a middle-aged man in good health and CMV-seronegative. Sequencing was performed on PBMCs. The CDR3 DNA sequence: TGTGCCAGCAGCAAACTAGGACAGCCTTATAGCAATCAGCCCCAGCATTTT. Translated: CASSKLGQPYSNQPQHF.